Below, 18 T cell receptor beta chains from the same sample are listed, as sequenced in a study of cytomegalovirus exposure and HLA in healthy donors (dated by TCRdb to the late 2010s). Library preparation employed the immunoSEQ multiplex PCR assay. For the multiplex PCR, a mixture combining 60 forward primers for TCR Vbeta segments and 13 reverse primers for TCR Jbeta segments was used. What TCRdb holds here is the immuneACCESS table cut down to in-frame rearrangements. Part of the clones is not present; checked against another copy, under half of the missing clones reflect an unresolved V gene, and the others are unexplained. In all, the sample holds some 160,000 clones, and 65% to 80% of those were seen once. Approximately 2% of the sample goes to the ten largest clones. The sequencing input was PBMCs. The receptors were sampled from a woman in her 40s in good health and CMV-seronegative.

The chain joins TRBV19 to TRBJ1-1, with D possibly being TRBD1 (6 bases). Germline values: CDR1 LNHDA, CDR2 SQIVND (reference sequence). The CDR3 length is 13 residues. Trimming shortened V by 9 bases and J by 4 bases, and 15 bases separated the two germline ends. CDR3 region: CASGQILGTEAFF. The CDR3 coding sequence is TGTGCCAGCGGACAGATCCTGGGCACTGAAGCTTTCTTT.

The table lists this clone with a count of one. The chain combines TRBV28 with TRBJ2-7, with 10 positions matching TRBD2. CDR1 is MDHEN, CDR2 SYDVKM, per germline. This CDR3 comprises 14 residues. The trim removed 4 bases at V and 6 bases at J, leaving 6 bases unmatched. The CDR3 loop is CASSSAGTSVEQYF. CDR3 sequence (DNA): TGTGCCAGCAGTTCCGCCGGGACTAGCGTCGAGCAGTACTTC.

This chain uses TRBV7-2 with TRBJ2-6, with D hard to call. This CDR3 contains 15 residues. V gave up 3 bases and J gave up 0 bases, with 6 bases separating them. From germline, CDR1 is SGHTA and CDR2 FQGNSA. The CDR3 loop reads CASSFRLSGANVLTF. CDR3 sequence (DNA): TGTGCCAGCAGCTTCAGGCTCTCTGGGGCCAACGTCCTGACTTTC.

This rearrangement joins TRBV18 to TRBJ2-7; TRBD1 is a possible D gene (5 bases). V lost 3 bases, J lost 3 bases, and 9 bases lay in between. The germline gives CDR1 KGHSH, CDR2 LQKENI. The CDR3 sequence is 13 residues long. Written as DNA, the CDR3 is TGTGCCAGCTCACCTAGCAGGGACTACGAGCAGTACTTC. This codes for CASSPSRDYEQYF.

The rearrangement joins TRBV6-5 to TRBJ1-2; TRBD1 matches at 7 bases. CDR1 and CDR2 (germline): MNHEY, SVGAGI. The CDR3 runs 12 residues. The trim removed 8 bases at V and 11 bases at J, leaving 11 bases unmatched. The CDR3 spells CASGASDRTYTF. In nucleotides, the CDR3 is TGTGCCAGCGGGGCCTCGGACAGGACTTACACCTTC.

Details on this clone: Other DNA sequences from this sample encode an identical CDR3 as well. This chain links TRBV30 with TRBJ1-2, with 8 positions matching TRBD1. CDR3 length: 15 amino acids. After removal of 4 bases from V and 8 bases from J, the junction contained 15 bases not matched to a gene. Germline V gene sequence: CDR1 GTSNPN, CDR2 SVGIG (reference sequence). The CDR3 loop is CAWNPSSTGVGGYTF. CDR3 nucleotide sequence: TGTGCCTGGAACCCCAGTTCGACAGGGGTAGGAGGCTACACCTTC.

The chain recombines TRBV5-6 with TRBJ1-2, with TRBD1 matching 12 bases. Germline assignment: CDR1 SGHDT and CDR2 YYEEEE. This CDR3 region has 15 residues. The V segment lost 4 bases and the J segment 7 bases; nucleotides outside the gene matches: 8. In nucleotides, the CDR3 is TGTGCCAGCAGCCCCGGGACAGGGGGCGCCCGTGGCTACACCTTC. Translated: CASSPGTGGARGYTF.

The chain combines TRBV5-5 with TRBJ2-7, with 9 bases fitting TRBD2. CDR1 SGHKS and CDR2 YYEKEE come from the germline V gene (reference sequence). The junction had 13 bases not matched to a gene; V was cut back by 4 bases and J by 5 bases. This CDR3 is built from 16 residues. CDR3 in amino acids: CASSPYTGTSTNEQYF. DNA of the CDR3: TGTGCCAGCAGCCCGTATACCGGGACTAGCACCAACGAGCAGTACTTC.

The chain couples TRBV19 to TRBJ2-7; 9 bases are shared with TRBD1. CDR1 is LNHDA and CDR2 is SQIVND in the germline V gene (reference sequence). The CDR3 has 15 amino acids. V lost 1 base to trimming and J lost 3 bases; unmatched junction nucleotides: 4. The CDR3 bases are TGTGCCAGTAGTATAGTCGGGACAGGGAACTACGAGCAGTACTTC. Protein: CASSIVGTGNYEQYF.

The chain has TRBV27 and TRBJ1-2; TRBD1 might be the D (6 bases). The V gene's germline CDR1 is MNHEY and CDR2 SMNVEV (reference sequence). Trimming removed 2 bases from V and 8 bases from J, with 15 bases in between. This CDR3 comprises 14 residues. The CDR3 sequence: CASSLNRVSGGYTF. Here the CDR3 DNA reads TGTGCCAGCAGTTTAAACAGGGTTTCTGGCGGCTACACCTTC.

This chain uses TRBV5-4 with TRBJ2-7; 9 nucleotides line up with TRBD2. Germline CDR1 and CDR2: SGHNT and YYREEE (reference sequence). Trimming at V came to 4 bases and at J to 3 bases, leaving 5 bases not matched to a gene. The CDR3 extends over 14 amino acids. The CDR3 loop reads CASSPTSGRYEQYF. The CDR3 region has the DNA TGTGCCAGCAGCCCGACTAGCGGTCGCTACGAGCAGTACTTC.

This chain links TRBV4-1 with TRBJ2-5, with TRBD2 matching 11 bases. CDR1 and CDR2 from the germline V gene are MGHRA and YSYEKL. The CDR3 is 17 amino acids. J lost 0 bases, V lost 1 base, and 4 bases had no gene match. DNA of the CDR3: TGCGCCAGCAGCCAAGCAAGACTAGCGGGGTACCAAGAGACCCAGTACTTC. Amino acid sequence: CASSQARLAGYQETQYF.

The rearrangement links TRBV6-4 to TRBJ1-3; D possibly corresponds to TRBD1 (5 bases). The CDR3 runs 14 residues. Germline V gene lookup returns CDR1 MRHNA and CDR2 SNTAGT. The ends were cut back, 5 bases at V and 4 bases at J, with 12 bases in the middle. This CDR3 reads CASSPRAGGNTIYF. The DNA for the CDR3 is TGTGCCAGCAGTCCCCGGGCAGGGGGAAACACCATATATTTT.

The chain carries TRBV9 and TRBJ2-7; 8 nucleotides agree with TRBD1. The V gene end was trimmed by 0 bases and the J gene end by 4 bases; junction bases not matched to a gene: 3. The CDR3 consists of 14 residues. The germline V gene has CDR1 SGDLS and CDR2 YYNGEE. CDR3 loop: CASSVAGGGYEQYF. DNA of the CDR3: TGTGCCAGCAGCGTAGCAGGGGGCGGGTACGAGCAGTACTTC. Filled out from reference TRBV9 and TRBJ2-7, the complete variable domain reads DSGVTQTPKHLITATGQRVTLRCSPRSGDLSVYWYQQSLDQGLQFLIQYYNGEERAKGNILERFSAQQFPDLHSELNLSSLELGDSALYFCASSVAGGGYEQYFGPGTRLTVT.

The rearrangement joins TRBV30 to TRBJ2-3; the D is unclear. Deletions cut 0 bases from V and 6 bases from J, with 10 bases between. Germline V lookup: CDR1 GTSNPN, CDR2 SVGIG (reference sequence). This CDR3 is 13 amino acids long. In nucleotides, the CDR3 is TGTGCCTGGAGTGTTACCTCTCGGGATACGCAGTATTTT. Translating gives CAWSVTSRDTQYF.

The CDR3 sequence is CASSGQGGQPQHF. The DNA for the CDR3 is TGTGCCAGCAGTGGACAGGGCGGCCAGCCCCAGCATTTT. The V call is TRBV6-4, the J call TRBJ1-5; TRBD1 agrees at 7 bases. CDR1 is MRHNA, CDR2 SNTAGT, per germline. With 4 bases clipped from V and 7 bases from J, the junction kept 4 bases outside the gene matches. The CDR3 totals 13 residues.

The V call is TRBV11-3, the J call TRBJ2-5; 8 nucleotides line up with TRBD1. The CDR3 is 16 amino acids. The V gene end was trimmed by 6 bases and the J gene end by 5 bases; junction bases not matched to a gene: 14. Germline V gene data show CDR1 as SGHNT and CDR2 as YENEEA. CDR3 coding DNA: TGTGCCAGCAGTAAATCGCAAGGACAGGGAGAGGAGACCCAGTACTTC. Translating gives CASSKSQGQGEETQYF.

J is TRBJ2-7 and V is TRBV9; 13 nucleotides agree with TRBD2. J was trimmed by 6 bases and V by 3 bases; bases with no gene match: 6. Looked up from germline, CDR1 is SGDLS and CDR2 is YYNGEE. The CDR3 runs to 15 residues. Written as DNA, the CDR3 is TGTGCCAGCAGCGCGACTAGCGGGGGGACGGGCGAGCAGTACTTC. It translates to CASSATSGGTGEQYF.